Presented here are 31 T cell receptor beta chains from one specimen sequenced in a study of technical replicates of blood from a few donors. Repertoires were generated with immunoSEQ multiplex PCR, while TCRdb's copy carries only in-frame clones and drops some. Here the sample spans 98,000 or so clones, around 95% being singletons. The sequenced sample was T cells isolated from PBMCs. These receptors came from a human donor in good health.

The CDR3 DNA reads TGTGCCAGCAGAATCGGGTTAGAGGGCTACACCTTC. Translated, it gives CASRIGLEGYTF. The chain couples TRBV27 to TRBJ1-2; unclear D gene. Trimming took off 6 bases at V and 8 bases at J, with 13 bases between the two ends. CDR3 length: 12 amino acids. From germline, CDR1 is MNHEY and CDR2 SMNVEV (reference sequence).

The genes are TRBV27 and TRBJ2-3; tentatively, D is TRBD1 (6 bases). The CDR3 has 15 residues. V lost 9 bases and J lost 3, with 19 bases in between. Per the germline V gene, CDR1 is MNHEY and CDR2 is SMNVEV (reference sequence). The CDR3 DNA reads TGTGCCAGTTTAATCAGGGGAGAAAATACAGATACGCAGTATTTT. It translates to CASLIRGENTDTQYF.

The V and J genes are TRBV19 and TRBJ1-5; D is unclear. V was clipped by 3 bases and J by 3 bases, with 12 bases between them. Germline V gene data show CDR1 as LNHDA and CDR2 as SQIVND (reference sequence). This CDR3 comprises 15 residues. Here the CDR3 reads CASSIGYFANQPQHF. The CDR3 region has the DNA TGTGCCAGTAGTATTGGTTACTTCGCCAATCAGCCCCAGCATTTT.

The chain has TRBV27 and TRBJ2-1, with 7 bases that match TRBD2. This CDR3 has 13 residues. V lost 3 bases, J lost 9 bases, and 5 bases stayed unmatched. Germline-derived CDR1 and CDR2 are MNHEY and SMNVEV (reference sequence). CDR3 in DNA: TGTGCCAGCAGTTTGGGGGGGGATGGTGAGCAGTTCTTC. Encoded protein: CASSLGGDGEQFF.

This sequence joins TRBV19 and TRBJ1-5, with TRBD1 matching over 9 bases. J lost 0 bases, V lost 3 bases, and 6 bases had no gene match. This CDR3 spans 17 amino acids. Germline V CDR1 and CDR2: LNHDA, SQIVND (reference sequence). Written as DNA, the CDR3 is TGTGCCAGTAGTATCGGACAGGGGCTTTATAGCAATCAGCCCCAGCATTTT. It translates to CASSIGQGLYSNQPQHF. Full variable domain (remainder filled in from reference TRBV19 and TRBJ1-5): DGGITQSPKYLFRKEGQNVTLSCEQNLNHDAMYWYRQDPGQGLRLIYYSQIVNDFQKGDIAEGYSVSREKKESFPLTVTSAQKNPTAFYLCASSIGQGLYSNQPQHFGDGTRLSIL.

This clone was seen a single time. The chain employs TRBV25-1 and TRBJ1-1; tentative D call: TRBD1 (5 bases). Trimming took off 0 bases at V and 10 bases at J, with 15 bases between the two ends. CDR3 length: 14 amino acids. Germline V gene data show CDR1 as MGHDK and CDR2 as SYGVNS. The CDR3 here is CASSEYREGLRAFF. CDR3 DNA: TGTGCCAGCAGTGAATATAGGGAGGGGTTAAGAGCTTTCTTT. The full variable domain, in which reference TRBV25-1 and TRBJ1-1 provide the parts outside the CDR3, is EADIYQTPRYLVIGTGKKITLECSQTMGHDKMYWYQQDPGMELHLIHYSYGVNSTEKGDLSSESTVSRIRTEHFPLTLESARPSHTSQYLCASSEYREGLRAFFGQGTRLTVV.

The rearrangement joins TRBV9 to TRBJ2-3; 12 bases map to TRBD2. The CDR3 runs to 15 residues. J was trimmed by 4 bases and V by 5 bases; bases with no gene match: 5. CDR1 SGDLS and CDR2 YYNGEE come from the germline V gene. As DNA, the CDR3 is TGTGCCAGCAGTTATAGACTAGCGGGAGCAGATACGCAGTATTTT. The encoded protein is CASSYRLAGADTQYF.

Only one count was recorded for this clone. V is TRBV9 and J is TRBJ2-2; 15 bases line up with TRBD2. CDR1 SGDLS and CDR2 YYNGEE come from the germline V gene. The CDR3 spans 17 residues. V lost 5 bases and J lost 4; bases outside the gene matches: 6. CDR3: CASREGLAGGSTGELFF. The CDR3 nucleotides are TGTGCCAGCAGGGAGGGACTAGCGGGAGGCAGCACCGGGGAGCTGTTTTTT.

V is TRBV7-8 and J is TRBJ2-2; D might be TRBD2 (6 bases). The ends were cut back, 1 base at V and 3 bases at J, with 12 bases in the middle. The CDR3 spans 16 residues. CDR1 is SGHVS and CDR2 is FQNEAQ in the germline V gene. CDR3 DNA: TGTGCCAGCAGCTTAGGGGAGGACTATTACACCGGGGAGCTGTTTTTT. Translated, it gives CASSLGEDYYTGELFF.

Worth noting for this clone: Relative to the germline gene, one junction end is altered; a read error may explain this. The gene calls are TRBV7-7 and TRBJ2-7; D is unresolved. Germline V CDR1 and CDR2: SSHAT, FNYEAQ (reference sequence). The CDR3 is 13 amino acids. The chain's CDR3 is CASSFSTHHEQYF. The CDR3 coding sequence is TGTGCTAGCAGCTTTTCGACACACCACGAGCAGTACTTC.

The chain couples TRBV14 to TRBJ2-1; 7 positions agree with TRBD2. The CDR3 loop spans 17 amino acids. Germline loops: CDR1 SGHDN, CDR2 FVKESK. V lost 3 bases to trimming and J lost 0 bases; unmatched junction nucleotides: 8. This chain's CDR3 is CASSQNRRGSSYNEQFF. The CDR3 nucleotides are TGTGCCAGCAGCCAGAATAGGCGGGGGAGCTCCTACAATGAGCAGTTCTTC.

The V and J genes are TRBV5-1 and TRBJ1-2; D is unclear. V lost 1 base and J lost 6, with 10 bases in between. Germline values: CDR1 SGHRS, CDR2 YFSETQ. This CDR3 spans 13 amino acids. The CDR3 protein is CASSLRGVDGYTF. CDR3 DNA: TGCGCCAGCAGCTTGCGGGGAGTGGATGGCTACACCTTC.

This sequence joins TRBV15 and TRBJ2-3; 9 nucleotides match TRBD1. The CDR3 is made up of 14 amino acids. The V gene end was trimmed by 11 bases and the J gene end by 5 bases; junction bases not matched to a gene: 11. Germline V CDR1 and CDR2: LNHNV, YYDKDF (reference sequence). CDR3 in DNA: TGTGCCGCTCAACGGGACAGGGTCCTAGATACGCAGTATTTT. It specifies CAAQRDRVLDTQYF.

A single count supports this clone. V usage is TRBV6-5 and J usage is TRBJ2-7, with 7 bases identical to TRBD1. V dropped 0 bases and J dropped 10; count of bases not matched to a gene: 9. The CDR3 runs 14 residues. Germline V lookup: CDR1 MNHEY, CDR2 SVGAGI. CDR3 DNA: TGTGCCAGCAGTTACTCTGGTTGGGACAGCGAACAGTACTTC. Translating gives CASSYSGWDSEQYF.

This clone was seen only once. J is TRBJ1-2 and V is TRBV5-1, with a tentative D call TRBD1 (5 bases). Deletions cut 4 bases from V and 0 bases from J, with 10 bases between. This CDR3 has 14 amino acids. CDR1 and CDR2 (germline): SGHRS, YFSETQ. This CDR3 is CASSKQASNYGYTF. CDR3 bases: TGCGCCAGCAGCAAACAGGCGTCTAACTATGGCTACACCTTC.

This rearrangement joins TRBV4-1 to TRBJ2-2; 8 positions agree with TRBD1. The V and J ends lost 0 bases and 5 bases, in that order; junction bases with no gene match: 2. Germline CDR1 is MGHRA and CDR2 is YSYEKL. This CDR3 contains 15 residues. CDR3 sequence: CASSQEGTGTGELFF. The CDR3 coding sequence is TGCGCCAGCAGCCAAGAAGGGACAGGTACCGGGGAGCTGTTTTTT.

The V gene is TRBV11-2, the J gene TRBJ2-7; D uncertain. Germline CDR1 SGHAT, CDR2 FQNNGV. V lost 3 bases and J 3 bases, leaving 9 bases between the germline ends. The CDR3 extends over 13 amino acids. DNA of the CDR3: TGTGCCAGCAGCTTTGGCAGGCTCTACGAGCAGTACTTC. Translating it yields CASSFGRLYEQYF.

This chain's CDR3 is CASSLGVATEAFF. The CDR3 DNA sequence: TGTGCCAGCAGCTTAGGGGTAGCCACTGAAGCTTTCTTT. The J gene is TRBJ1-1, the V gene TRBV7-6; D is unresolved. V lost 1 base and J 4 bases, leaving 7 bases between the germline ends. Germline CDR1 SGHVS, CDR2 FNYEAQ. The CDR3 consists of 13 residues.

The gene calls are TRBV6-5 and TRBJ1-2; tentatively, D is TRBD1 (5 bases). V was pared by 6 bases and J by 2 bases, with 16 bases between. The CDR3 has 15 amino acids. Germline assignment: CDR1 MNHEY and CDR2 SVGAGI. DNA of the CDR3: TGTGCCAGCAGCAACGGGGGAGGGAAAAACTATGGCTACACCTTC. It specifies CASSNGGGKNYGYTF.

The chain links TRBV5-4 to TRBJ2-1, with 9 bases that match TRBD2. CDR1 SGHNT and CDR2 YYREEE come from the germline V gene (reference sequence). With 6 bases clipped from V and 5 bases from J, the junction kept 9 bases outside the gene matches. This CDR3 region has 15 residues. CDR3 amino acids: CASTLAGGPHNEQFF. The CDR3 DNA follows: TGTGCCAGCACCCTCGCGGGGGGGCCCCACAATGAGCAGTTCTTC.

The rearrangement joins TRBV7-3 to TRBJ1-2, with TRBD1 matching 11 bases. Germline CDR1 and CDR2: SGHTA and FQGTGA. V dropped 3 bases and J dropped 10; count of bases not matched to a gene: 4. The CDR3 spans 13 residues. The CDR3 region is CASSLGTGGDYTF. CDR3 DNA: TGTGCCAGCAGCTTGGGGACAGGGGGTGACTACACCTTC.

The chain combines TRBV6-1 with TRBJ1-5; 8 bases map to TRBD1. The germline V gene encodes CDR1 MNHNS and CDR2 SASEGT. Trimming cost V 8 bases and J 6 bases; bases outside gene matches: 12. This CDR3 contains 15 residues. The CDR3 loop reads CASSGLQGGTQPQHF. The CDR3 DNA sequence: TGTGCCAGCTCGGGTCTACAGGGGGGTACTCAGCCCCAGCATTTT.

V is TRBV6-5 and J is TRBJ2-3; D is perhaps TRBD2 (7 bases). Trimming stripped 5 bases from V and 8 bases from J, with 20 bases between. The CDR3 sequence is 15 residues long. From germline, CDR1 is MNHEY and CDR2 SVGAGI. DNA for the CDR3: TGTGCCAGCAGTCCCCGGCGGGGGCTTCCCCCTACGCAGTATTTT. Protein product: CASSPRRGLPPTQYF.

The J gene is TRBJ1-2, the V gene TRBV7-9; D is possibly TRBD1 (5 bases). Trimming pared 5 bases from V and 8 bases from J, leaving 12 bases between. The length of the CDR3 is 12 residues. Germline V gene sequence: CDR1 SEHNR, CDR2 FQNEAQ (reference sequence). The CDR3 here is CASSSVKGGYTF. CDR3 sequence (DNA): TGTGCCAGCAGCAGCGTTAAGGGGGGCTACACCTTC.

The CDR3, as DNA: TGTGCTAGTGGTTTGGTATCTACCAACTATGGCTACACCTTC. Translation gives CASGLVSTNYGYTF. The rearrangement uses TRBV12-5 and TRBJ1-2; no reliable D call. Trimming shortened V by 0 bases and J by 2 bases, and 7 bases separated the two germline ends. Germline V gives CDR1 LGHNT, CDR2 FRNRAP. The CDR3 has 14 residues.

The table lists this clone with a count of one. V is TRBV30 and J is TRBJ1-2; the match to TRBD1 covers 8 bases. Germline CDR1 is GTSNPN and CDR2 is SVGIG (reference sequence). This CDR3 has 14 amino acids. V lost 2 bases, J lost 6 bases, and 8 bases stayed unmatched. The CDR3 coding sequence is TGTGCCTGGAGTCGGTCACAGGGGGGGGATGGCTACACCTTC. Its protein product is CAWSRSQGGDGYTF. The full variable domain, its missing parts supplied by reference TRBV30 and TRBJ1-2, is SQTIHQWPATLVQPVGSPLSLECTVEGTSNPNLYWYRQAAGRGLQLLFYSVGIGQISSEVPQNLSASRPQDRQFILSSKKLLLSDSGFYLCAWSRSQGGDGYTFGSGTRLTVV.

The chain has TRBV7-9 and TRBJ2-1; 10 nucleotides match TRBD2. The CDR3 totals 14 residues. J lost 8 bases, V lost 6 bases, and 7 bases had no gene match. The germline V gene has CDR1 SEHNR and CDR2 FQNEAQ (reference sequence). This CDR3 is CASSITSGVHEQFF. CDR3 nucleotide sequence: TGTGCCAGCAGTATAACTAGCGGGGTCCATGAGCAGTTCTTC.

This chain joins TRBV6-5 and TRBJ1-1; 9 bases agree with TRBD1. J gave up 4 bases and V 2 bases, and 2 bases lay outside the gene matches. Germline assignment: CDR1 MNHEY and CDR2 SVGAGI. The CDR3 totals 14 residues. The CDR3 DNA sequence: TGTGCCAGCAGTTACGACAGGGGGAGCACTGAAGCTTTCTTT. Its protein product is CASSYDRGSTEAFF.

The gene calls are TRBV6-1 and TRBJ1-2, with TRBD1 matching 7 bases. The germline gives CDR1 MNHNS, CDR2 SASEGT. This CDR3 comprises 13 residues. After removal of 4 bases from V and 5 bases from J, the junction contained 4 bases not matched to a gene. CDR3 DNA: TGTGCCAGCAGTGCCCAACAGGGGTATGGCTACACCTTC. Protein sequence: CASSAQQGYGYTF.

The chain couples TRBV11-2 to TRBJ2-4, with D maybe TRBD2 (5 bases). Looked up from germline, CDR1 is SGHAT and CDR2 is FQNNGV. The CDR3 length is 14 residues. V was trimmed by 3 bases and J by 3 bases, leaving 9 bases between them. DNA for the CDR3: TGTGCCAGCAGCTTCGCACTAGACAAAAACATTCAGTACTTC. Translation gives CASSFALDKNIQYF.

The gene calls are TRBV6-6 and TRBJ1-1; D perhaps matches TRBD1 (5 bases). The length of the CDR3 is 16 residues. Germline CDR1 and CDR2: MNHNY and SVGAGI (reference sequence). The V gene lost 5 bases and the J gene lost 3 bases, with 19 bases spanning the gap. The CDR3 loop reads CASSRSLGGSDTEAFF. Written as DNA, the CDR3 is TGTGCCAGCAGTCGGAGTTTGGGGGGGAGTGACACTGAAGCTTTCTTT.